The entry that follows covers one TCR beta chain sequence. MiXCR was run by TCRdb on the 5' RACE reads, yielding one entry per CDR3 protein. Altogether approximately 550,000 distinct CDR3 sequences are present, roughly 12% being singletons, with the ten largest covering about 14%. CDR3 size: 16 residues. J gave up 3 bases and V 1 base, and 7 bases lay outside the gene matches. Germline V gene lookup returns CDR1 SGHRS and CDR2 YFSETQ. The source of the sample is a study of T cells after yellow fever vaccination. V gene TRBV5-1 combines with J gene TRBJ2-1; 7 positions agree with TRBD1. The material was PBMCs, obtained on the day of the yellow fever booster vaccination. The receptor comes from a man aged 25 to 45 who received the YFV17D yellow fever vaccine. The CDR3 region is CASSLNPGTVYNEQFF. The CDR3 nucleotides are TGCGCCAGCAGCTTGAACCCCGGGACAGTCTACAATGAGCAGTTCTTC.